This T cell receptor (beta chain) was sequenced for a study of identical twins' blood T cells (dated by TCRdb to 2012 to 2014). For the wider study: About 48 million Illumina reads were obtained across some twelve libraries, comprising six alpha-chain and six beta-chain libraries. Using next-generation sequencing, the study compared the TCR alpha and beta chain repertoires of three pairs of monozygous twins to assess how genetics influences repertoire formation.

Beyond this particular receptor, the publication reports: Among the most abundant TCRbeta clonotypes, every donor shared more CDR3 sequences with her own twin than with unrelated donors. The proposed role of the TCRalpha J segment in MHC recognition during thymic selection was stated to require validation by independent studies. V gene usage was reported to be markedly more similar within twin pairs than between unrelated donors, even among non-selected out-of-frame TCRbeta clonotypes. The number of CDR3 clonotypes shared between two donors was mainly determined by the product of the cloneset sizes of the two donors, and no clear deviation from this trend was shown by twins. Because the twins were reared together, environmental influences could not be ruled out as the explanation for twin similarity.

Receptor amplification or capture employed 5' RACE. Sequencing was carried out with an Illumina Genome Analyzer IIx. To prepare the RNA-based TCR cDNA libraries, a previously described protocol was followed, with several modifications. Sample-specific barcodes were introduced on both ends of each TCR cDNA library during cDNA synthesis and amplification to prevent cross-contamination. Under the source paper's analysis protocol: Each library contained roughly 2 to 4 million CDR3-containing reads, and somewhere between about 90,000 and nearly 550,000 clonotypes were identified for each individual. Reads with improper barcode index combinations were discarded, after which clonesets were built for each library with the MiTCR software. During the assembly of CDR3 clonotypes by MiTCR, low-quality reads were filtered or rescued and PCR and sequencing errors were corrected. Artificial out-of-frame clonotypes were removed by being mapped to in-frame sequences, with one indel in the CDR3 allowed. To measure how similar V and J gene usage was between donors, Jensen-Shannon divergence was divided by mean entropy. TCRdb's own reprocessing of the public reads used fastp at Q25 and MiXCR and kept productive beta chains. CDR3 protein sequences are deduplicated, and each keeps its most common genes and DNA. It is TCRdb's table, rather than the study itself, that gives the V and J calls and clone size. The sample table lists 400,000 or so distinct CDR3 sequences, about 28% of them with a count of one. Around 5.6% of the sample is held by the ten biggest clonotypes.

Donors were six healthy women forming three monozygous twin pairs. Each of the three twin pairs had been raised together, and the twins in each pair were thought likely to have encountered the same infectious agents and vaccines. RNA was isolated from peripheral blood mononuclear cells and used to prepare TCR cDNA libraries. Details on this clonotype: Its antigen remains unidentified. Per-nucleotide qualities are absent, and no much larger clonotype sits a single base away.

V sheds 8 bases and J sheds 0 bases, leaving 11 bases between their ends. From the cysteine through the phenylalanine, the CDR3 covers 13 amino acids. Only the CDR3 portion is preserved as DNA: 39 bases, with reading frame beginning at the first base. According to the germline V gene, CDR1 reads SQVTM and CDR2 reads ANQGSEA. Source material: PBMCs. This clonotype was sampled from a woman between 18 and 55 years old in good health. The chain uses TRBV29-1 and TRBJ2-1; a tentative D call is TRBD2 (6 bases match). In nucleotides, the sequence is TGCAGCCTCGATAGCGGCTCCTACAATGAGCAGTTCTTC. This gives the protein CSLDSGSYNEQFF.